This record covers a single TCR beta chain. These data come from a study of Graves' ophthalmopathy and Graves' hyperthyroidism. RNA transcripts were the source from which TCR beta CDR3 regions were amplified. The first round was an RT-PCR with HTBI primers, and the second round was a multiplex PCR. Via MiXCR, TCRdb re-called the multiplex PCR reads, giving one row per CDR3 protein. The sample lists around 590,000 distinct CDR3 sequences, under 40% occurring once. CDR3 size: 16 residues. Trimming took off 1 base at V and 1 base at J, with 12 bases between the two ends. Germline V gives CDR1 LNHNV, CDR2 YYDKDF (reference sequence).

The sequencing input was peripheral blood or thyroid tissue (not recorded which). The sequence came from an adult man with Graves' hyperthyroidism. The V call is TRBV15, the J call TRBJ2-3, with D perhaps being TRBD1 or TRBD2 (5 bases each). The CDR3 bases are TGTGCCACCAGCAGAGCCCAATTGGGGGGCACAGATACGCAGTATTTT. This gives the protein CATSRAQLGGTDTQYF. Combining the CDR3 with reference TRBV15 and TRBJ2-3 gives the whole variable domain DAMVIQNPRYQVTQFGKPVTLSCSQTLNHNVMYWYQQKSSQAPKLLFHYYDKDFNNEADTPDNFQSRRPNTSFCFLDIRSPGLGDTAMYLCATSRAQLGGTDTQYFGPGTRLTVL.